Listed here is a single T cell receptor (beta chain). V was clipped by 1 base and J by 10 bases; unmatched bases: 12. CDR1 is SEHNR, CDR2 FQNEAQ, per germline (reference sequence). This CDR3 spans 15 amino acids. The data are from a study of regulatory T cells in long-lasting Graves disease. The TCR beta library used iRepertoire HTBI primers with Arm-PCR amplification of CDR3. TCRdb reprocessed the multiplex PCR reads with MiXCR, giving one entry per CDR3 protein. The sample carries 530,000 or so distinct CDR3 sequences, 13% recorded once. The time point here: newly diagnosed GD, antithyroid drugs for less than 3 months. RNA isolated from PBMCs was used to make the TCR library. The data also belong to a second study, concerning T cells in Graves' hyperthyroidism and ophthalmopathy. As that study records: The authors deemed Graves' hyperthyroidism stable absent ophthalmopathy progression within 18 months. Using the HTBI primer set, a first-round RT-PCR was run on the TCR CDR3.

The sequenced sample was peripheral blood mononuclear cells (PBMCs), obtained at new diagnosis, from a patient treated with antithyroid drugs. The TCR comes from a man aged 30 to 45 with Graves disease. The V call is TRBV7-9, the J call TRBJ2-5, with TRBD1 identical over 7 bases. CDR3 amino acids: CASSLGLGGTVGQYF. In DNA, the CDR3 is TGTGCCAGCAGCTTAGGGCTAGGGGGCACGGTGGGCCAGTACTTC. Using reference TRBV7-9 and TRBJ2-5 for the parts outside the CDR3, the full variable domain is DTGVSQNPRHKITKRGQNVTFRCDPISEHNRLYWYRQTLGQGPEFLTYFQNEAQLEKSRLLSDRFSAERPKGSFSTLEIQRTEQGDSAMYLCASSLGLGGTVGQYFGPGTRLLVL.